This passage covers 22 T cell receptor beta chains from one sample sequenced in a study of technical replicates of blood from several donors. Generated by immunoSEQ multiplex PCR, the TCRdb table keeps only in-frame clones and is missing some. Of about 100,000 clones in the sample, 96% are singletons; the top ten hold approximately 0.21%. Sample: T cells isolated from PBMCs. Receptors were obtained from a human donor in good health.

The J gene is TRBJ2-7, the V gene TRBV5-6, with 11 bases that match TRBD2. Trimming cost V 4 bases and J 2 bases; bases outside gene matches: 8. The CDR3 contains 16 residues. Germline loops: CDR1 SGHDT, CDR2 YYEEEE. CDR3 region: CASSLLVAGGPYEQYF. In DNA, the CDR3 is TGTGCCAGCAGCCTCCTGGTAGCGGGAGGGCCCTACGAGCAGTACTTC. The full variable domain, its missing parts supplied by reference TRBV5-6 and TRBJ2-7, is DAGVTQSPTHLIKTRGQQVTLRCSPKSGHDTVSWYQQALGQGPQFIFQYYEEEERQRGNFPDRFSGHQFPNYSSELNVNALLLGDSALYLCASSLLVAGGPYEQYFGPGTRLTVT.

The chain has TRBV19 and TRBJ1-6, with TRBD1 as a possible D gene (6 bases). Deletions cut 3 bases from V and 4 bases from J, with 10 bases between. CDR3 size: 15 residues. CDR1 is LNHDA and CDR2 is SQIVND in the germline V gene (reference sequence). CDR3 loop: CASSMGAPYNSPLHF. CDR3 coding DNA: TGTGCCAGTAGTATGGGGGCCCCTTATAATTCACCCCTCCACTTT.

The chain has TRBV5-1 and TRBJ2-1; the D gene is possibly TRBD2 (7 bases). CDR1 and CDR2 from the germline V gene are SGHRS and YFSETQ. The length of the CDR3 is 16 residues. V was trimmed by 3 bases and J by 4 bases, leaving 17 bases between them. As DNA, the CDR3 is TGCGCCAGCAGCTCTGGGGACATCGGGGGGTACAATGAGCAGTTCTTC. Translation gives CASSSGDIGGYNEQFF. Full variable domain (remainder filled in from reference TRBV5-1 and TRBJ2-1): KAGVTQTPRYLIKTRGQQVTLSCSPISGHRSVSWYQQTPGQGLQFLFEYFSETQRNKGNFPGRFSGRQFSNSRSEMNVSTLELGDSALYLCASSSGDIGGYNEQFFGPGTRLTVL.

This clone has only one observation. V and J are TRBV30 and TRBJ2-7; 9 nucleotides agree with TRBD1. The CDR3 spans 16 residues. Germline V gene data show CDR1 as GTSNPN and CDR2 as SVGIG (reference sequence). Germline trimming cut 2 bases from V and 6 bases from J; bases unmatched to any gene: 14. In DNA, the CDR3 is TGTGCCTGGAGTCTTTTACCGGGACAGGGAGGGGGCGAGCAGTACTTC. This sequence encodes CAWSLLPGQGGGEQYF.

The rearrangement links TRBV19 to TRBJ2-3, with no clear D. V lost 3 bases to trimming and J lost 0 bases, with 10 bases between them. In germline, CDR1 is LNHDA, CDR2 SQIVND (reference sequence). This CDR3 has 15 amino acids. The CDR3 DNA reads as TGTGCCAGTAGTATTAGACTCGCGAGCACAGATACGCAGTATTTT. This codes for CASSIRLASTDTQYF. The full variable domain, completed using reference TRBV19 and TRBJ2-3, is DGGITQSPKYLFRKEGQNVTLSCEQNLNHDAMYWYRQDPGQGLRLIYYSQIVNDFQKGDIAEGYSVSREKKESFPLTVTSAQKNPTAFYLCASSIRLASTDTQYFGPGTRLTVL.

CDR3 nucleotide sequence: TGTGCCAGCAGTTTACTAGCGGGGGGCGGGGAGCTGTTTTTT. It encodes CASSLLAGGGELFF. The genes are TRBV28 and TRBJ2-2; 11 nucleotides line up with TRBD2. The CDR3 is 14 residues long. Germline assignment: CDR1 MDHEN and CDR2 SYDVKM. Trimming at V came to 2 bases and at J to 7 bases, leaving 0 bases not matched to a gene.

V gene TRBV6-5 combines with J gene TRBJ1-4, with a tentative D call TRBD1 (5 bases). The CDR3 runs 15 residues. Germline V lookup: CDR1 MNHEY, CDR2 SVGAGI. V was pared by 6 bases and J by 8 bases, with 19 bases between. In nucleotides, the CDR3 is TGTGCCAGCAGGGGGGGAGGCGGGGGTAACGAAAAACTGTTTTTT. This sequence encodes CASRGGGGGNEKLFF.

The V call is TRBV5-3, the J call TRBJ1-5; D remains unclear. TRBV5-3 is an open reading frame, and its role is uncertain. V lost 2 bases and J 6 bases, leaving 24 bases between the germline ends. The CDR3 contains 18 residues. CDR3 coding DNA: TGTGCCAGAAGCTTACTATTTCCCCTTAAAGCGGACGGTCAGCCCCAGCATTTT. Protein: CARSLLFPLKADGQPQHF.

This chain joins TRBV9 and TRBJ1-6, with TRBD1 matching 8 bases. In germline, CDR1 is SGDLS, CDR2 YYNGEE. The CDR3 is 16 residues long. J lost 4 bases, V lost 4 bases, and 7 bases had no gene match. Written as DNA, the CDR3 is TGTGCCAGCAGCCCGGACAGGGTATCATATAATTCACCCCTCCACTTT. It translates to CASSPDRVSYNSPLHF.

The rearrangement joins TRBV28 to TRBJ2-2; 9 nucleotides align to TRBD1. The V gene end was trimmed by 4 bases and the J gene end by 6 bases; junction bases not matched to a gene: 12. The CDR3 length is 17 residues. The germline V gene encodes CDR1 MDHEN and CDR2 SYDVKM. The CDR3 protein is CASSSRDRALGAGELFF. The CDR3 region has the DNA TGTGCCAGCAGTTCCCGGGACAGGGCCCTTGGGGCCGGGGAGCTGTTTTTT.

V and J are TRBV27 and TRBJ1-5; possibly TRBD1 for D (6 bases). The V end lost 2 bases, the J end lost 0 bases, and 14 bases lay between the germline ends. The germline V gene encodes CDR1 MNHEY and CDR2 SMNVEV (reference sequence). The CDR3 runs to 17 residues. CDR3: CASSLIAGVVSNQPQHF. The CDR3, as DNA: TGTGCCAGCAGTTTAATTGCAGGGGTGGTTAGCAATCAGCCCCAGCATTTT.

The V call is TRBV6-5, the J call TRBJ1-6; D unclear. V lost 2 bases, J lost 0 bases, and 8 bases lay in between. Germline V lookup: CDR1 MNHEY, CDR2 SVGAGI. The CDR3 is 16 amino acids. This CDR3 is CASSYTESSYNSPLHF. The CDR3 region has the DNA TGTGCCAGCAGTTACACAGAGAGCTCCTATAATTCACCCCTCCACTTT.

This clone was seen a single time. The chain recombines TRBV6-6 with TRBJ2-6, with D perhaps TRBD2 (5 bases). Germline CDR1 is MNHNY and CDR2 is SVGAGI (reference sequence). V was pared by 8 bases and J by 3 bases, with 8 bases between. This CDR3 has 13 residues. CDR3 amino acids: CASGGGGANVLTF. The DNA of the CDR3 is TGTGCCAGCGGAGGTGGTGGGGCCAACGTCCTGACTTTC.

This chain connects TRBV5-1 to TRBJ2-1; 8 bases fit TRBD2. Trimming at V came to 1 base and at J to 7 bases, leaving 7 bases not matched to a gene. This CDR3 spans 15 amino acids. Germline CDR1 reads SGHRS; CDR2 reads YFSETQ. The CDR3 bases are TGCGCCAGCAGCTTGTCGATAGCGGGATCTAATGAGCAGTTCTTC. Translated: CASSLSIAGSNEQFF.

This chain links TRBV29-1 with TRBJ2-5, with no clear D. The CDR3 has 14 residues. From germline, CDR1 is SQVTM and CDR2 ANQGSEA. Between the trimmed V and J ends, which lost 6 bases and 5 bases, there was a span of 19 bases. The CDR3 reads CSVGKKLEYETQYF. The CDR3 DNA is TGCAGCGTAGGTAAAAAACTGGAGTATGAGACCCAGTACTTC.

The V call is TRBV7-9, the J call TRBJ2-7; the D is unclear. V lost 2 bases and J 2 bases, leaving 10 bases between the germline ends. This CDR3 region has 14 residues. Germline V gene data show CDR1 as SEHNR and CDR2 as FQNEAQ (reference sequence). DNA of the CDR3: TGTGCCAGCAGCTTACCAGGTTCCCCCTACGAGCAGTACTTC. It specifies CASSLPGSPYEQYF.

The chain uses TRBV6-1 and TRBJ2-1, with a tentative D call TRBD2 (5 bases). The CDR3 loop spans 17 amino acids. V gave up 0 bases and J gave up 1 base, with 13 bases separating them. The germline CDR1 and CDR2 sequences are MNHNS and SASEGT. Here the CDR3 reads CASSEALGGLSYNEQFF. The CDR3 nucleotides are TGTGCCAGCAGTGAAGCTTTGGGCGGGCTTTCCTACAATGAGCAGTTCTTC.

The chain has TRBV4-2 and TRBJ1-3, with no clear D. The V and J ends lost 0 bases and 0 bases respectively, with 6 bases between them. The germline gives CDR1 LGHNA, CDR2 YNFKEQ. CDR3 length: 15 amino acids. The DNA of the CDR3 is TGTGCCAGCAGCCAAGATAGAACCTCTGGAAACACCATATATTTT. This translates into CASSQDRTSGNTIYF.

V usage is TRBV11-2 and J usage is TRBJ2-6, with 7 nucleotides matching TRBD1. The CDR3 covers 14 residues. J was trimmed by 9 bases and V by 0 bases; bases with no gene match: 2. The germline V gene has CDR1 SGHAT and CDR2 FQNNGV. CDR3 nucleotides: TGTGCCAGCAGCTTAGATAGGACAGGCAACGTCCTGACTTTC. Its protein product is CASSLDRTGNVLTF.

In DNA form, the CDR3 reads TGTGCCAGCAGCTTAGTATTCAATGAGCAGTTCTTC. It yields the protein CASSLVFNEQFF. The chain joins TRBV11-2 to TRBJ2-1; unclear D gene. Trimming pared 1 base from V and 6 bases from J, leaving 4 bases between. Germline loops: CDR1 SGHAT, CDR2 FQNNGV. This CDR3 region has 12 residues.

The rearrangement joins TRBV28 to TRBJ2-1; D remains unclear. Germline CDR1 reads MDHEN; CDR2 reads SYDVKM. Deletions cut 7 bases from V and 4 bases from J, with 8 bases between. There are 12 residues in the CDR3. In nucleotides, the CDR3 is TGTGCCAGCACGACGGGTTACAATGAGCAGTTCTTC. It translates to CASTTGYNEQFF.

J is TRBJ2-7 and V is TRBV18; the match to TRBD2 covers 8 bases. This CDR3 spans 14 amino acids. The germline V gene encodes CDR1 KGHSH and CDR2 LQKENI. Trimming cost V 6 bases and J 6 bases; bases outside gene matches: 10. The CDR3 is CASSSGTRIREQYF. CDR3 in DNA: TGTGCCAGCTCGTCCGGGACTAGGATTCGCGAGCAGTACTTC.